This section outlines one TCR beta chain sequence together with its context. This specimen belongs to a study of control samples from healthy donors and cancer patients. The germline gives CDR1 ENHRY, CDR2 SYGVKD. This CDR3 spans 11 amino acids. V shed 6 bases and J shed 11 bases, with 12 bases lying between them. The table came from immunoSEQ multiplex PCR; TCRdb's copy has only in-frame clones and leaves some out. The sample consists of around 110,000 clones, more than 75% of them appearing once. The chain employs TRBV10-3 and TRBJ2-3, with D possibly TRBD2 on 6 matching bases. This sequence originates from a woman in her 70s in good health. Sequencing was done on a sample of blood. The CDR3 DNA sequence: TGTGCCATCAGGGGGGACTTACGGCAGTATTTT. As protein: CAIRGDLRQYF.